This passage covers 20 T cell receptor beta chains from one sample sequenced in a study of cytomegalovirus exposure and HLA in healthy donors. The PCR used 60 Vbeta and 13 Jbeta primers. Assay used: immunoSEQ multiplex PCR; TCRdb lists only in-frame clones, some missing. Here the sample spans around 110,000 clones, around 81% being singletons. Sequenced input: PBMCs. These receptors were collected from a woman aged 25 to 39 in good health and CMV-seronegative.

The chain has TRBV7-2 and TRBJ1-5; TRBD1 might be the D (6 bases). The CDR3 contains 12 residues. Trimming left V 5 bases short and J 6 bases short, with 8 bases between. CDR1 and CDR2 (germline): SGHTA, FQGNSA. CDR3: CASSPGVQPQHF. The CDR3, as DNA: TGTGCCAGCAGCCCAGGGGTTCAGCCCCAGCATTTT.

This chain's CDR3 is CASSPGLAPTQYF. The CDR3 coding sequence is TGCGCCAGCTCACCGGGACTAGCTCCTACGCAGTATTTT. The rearrangement uses TRBV4-3 and TRBJ2-3, with 9 bases identical to TRBD2. The CDR3 consists of 13 residues. Germline CDR1 is LGHNA and CDR2 is YSLEER. Trimming removed 8 bases from V and 8 bases from J; junction bases left unmatched: 8.

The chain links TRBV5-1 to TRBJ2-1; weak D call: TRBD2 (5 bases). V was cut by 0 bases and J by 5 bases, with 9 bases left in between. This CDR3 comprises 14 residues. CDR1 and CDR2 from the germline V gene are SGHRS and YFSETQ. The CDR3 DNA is TGCGCCAGCAGCTTGGACCGGGGAAACAATGAGCAGTTCTTC. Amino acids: CASSLDRGNNEQFF.

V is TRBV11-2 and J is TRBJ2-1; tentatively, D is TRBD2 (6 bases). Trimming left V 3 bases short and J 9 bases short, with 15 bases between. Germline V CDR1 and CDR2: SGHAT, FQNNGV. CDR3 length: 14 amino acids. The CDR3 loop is CASSFSGVDGEQFF. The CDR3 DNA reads TGTGCCAGCAGCTTCTCGGGAGTGGACGGTGAGCAGTTCTTC.

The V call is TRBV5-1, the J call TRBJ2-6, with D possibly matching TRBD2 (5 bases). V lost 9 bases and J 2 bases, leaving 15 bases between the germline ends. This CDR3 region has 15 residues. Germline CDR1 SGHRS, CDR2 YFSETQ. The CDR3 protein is CATGWTGAGANVLTF. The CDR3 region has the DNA TGCGCCACCGGATGGACCGGGGCTGGGGCCAACGTCCTGACTTTC. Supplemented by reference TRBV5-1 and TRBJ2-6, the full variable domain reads KAGVTQTPRYLIKTRGQQVTLSCSPISGHRSVSWYQQTPGQGLQFLFEYFSETQRNKGNFPGRFSGRQFSNSRSEMNVSTLELGDSALYLCATGWTGAGANVLTFGAGSRLTVL.

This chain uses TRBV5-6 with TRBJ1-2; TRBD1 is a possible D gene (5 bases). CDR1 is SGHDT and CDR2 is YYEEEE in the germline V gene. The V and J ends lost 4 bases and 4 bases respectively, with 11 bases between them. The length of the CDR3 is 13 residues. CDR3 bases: TGTGCCAGCAGCCCAACGACAGCCTATGGCTACACCTTC. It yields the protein CASSPTTAYGYTF.

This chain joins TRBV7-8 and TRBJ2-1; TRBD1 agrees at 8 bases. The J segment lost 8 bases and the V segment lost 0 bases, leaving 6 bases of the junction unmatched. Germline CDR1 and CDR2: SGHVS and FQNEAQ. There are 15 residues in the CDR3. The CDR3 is CASSLAQGASYEQFF. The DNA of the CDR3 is TGTGCCAGCAGCTTAGCCCAGGGGGCGAGCTATGAGCAGTTCTTC. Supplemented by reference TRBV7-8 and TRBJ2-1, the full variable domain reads GAGVSQSPRYKVAKRGQDVALRCDPISGHVSLFWYQQALGQGPEFLTYFQNEAQLDKSGLPSDRFFAERPEGSVSTLKIQRTQQEDSAVYLCASSLAQGASYEQFFGPGTRLTVL.

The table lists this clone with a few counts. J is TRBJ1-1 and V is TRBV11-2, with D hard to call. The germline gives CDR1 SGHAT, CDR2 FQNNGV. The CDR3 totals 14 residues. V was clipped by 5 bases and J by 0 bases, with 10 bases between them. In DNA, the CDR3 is TGTGCCAGCAGCCCGGGGTGGGTGAACACTGAAGCTTTCTTT. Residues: CASSPGWVNTEAFF.

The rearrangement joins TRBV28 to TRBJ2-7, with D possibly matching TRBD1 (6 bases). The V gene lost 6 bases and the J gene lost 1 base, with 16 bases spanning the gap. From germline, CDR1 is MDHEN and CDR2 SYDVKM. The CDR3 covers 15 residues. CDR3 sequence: CASRPTGFRSYEQYF. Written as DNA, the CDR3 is TGTGCCAGCAGGCCAACAGGGTTTAGGTCCTACGAGCAGTACTTC. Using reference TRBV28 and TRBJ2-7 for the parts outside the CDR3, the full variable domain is DVKVTQSSRYLVKRTGEKVFLECVQDMDHENMFWYRQDPGLGLRLIYFSYDVKMKEKGDIPEGYSVSREKKERFSLILESASTNQTSMYLCASRPTGFRSYEQYFGPGTRLTVT.

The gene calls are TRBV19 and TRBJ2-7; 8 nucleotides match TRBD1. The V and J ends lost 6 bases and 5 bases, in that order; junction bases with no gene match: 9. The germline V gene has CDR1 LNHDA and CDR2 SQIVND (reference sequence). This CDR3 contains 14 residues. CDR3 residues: CASRGAGGVDEQYF. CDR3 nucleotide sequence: TGTGCCAGTAGAGGGGCAGGGGGCGTCGACGAGCAGTACTTC.

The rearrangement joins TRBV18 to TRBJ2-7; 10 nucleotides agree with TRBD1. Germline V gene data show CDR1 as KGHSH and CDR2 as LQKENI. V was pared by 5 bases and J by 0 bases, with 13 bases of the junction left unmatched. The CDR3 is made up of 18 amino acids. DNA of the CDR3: TGTGCCAGCTCATATGGTTTAGTGCGGGACAGGGGCTCCTACGAGCAGTACTTC. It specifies CASSYGLVRDRGSYEQYF.

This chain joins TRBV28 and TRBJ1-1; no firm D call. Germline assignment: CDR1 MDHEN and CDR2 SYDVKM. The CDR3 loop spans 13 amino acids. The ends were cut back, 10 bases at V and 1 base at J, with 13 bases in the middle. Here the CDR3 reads CATQLPQNTEAFF. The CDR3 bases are TGTGCCACACAGTTACCCCAGAACACTGAAGCTTTCTTT.

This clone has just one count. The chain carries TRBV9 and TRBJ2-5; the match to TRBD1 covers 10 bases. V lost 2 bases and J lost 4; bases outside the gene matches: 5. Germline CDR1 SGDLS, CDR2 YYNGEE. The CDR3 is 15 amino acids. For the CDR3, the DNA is TGTGCCAGCAGCGTTGGGACAGGGGTTCCAGAGACCCAGTACTTC. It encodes CASSVGTGVPETQYF.

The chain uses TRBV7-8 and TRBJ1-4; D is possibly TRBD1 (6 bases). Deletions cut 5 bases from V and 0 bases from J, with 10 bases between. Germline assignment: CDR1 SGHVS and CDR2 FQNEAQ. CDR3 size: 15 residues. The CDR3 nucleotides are TGTGCCAGCAGCCCCCGGACAGCAACTAATGAAAAACTGTTTTTT. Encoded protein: CASSPRTATNEKLFF.

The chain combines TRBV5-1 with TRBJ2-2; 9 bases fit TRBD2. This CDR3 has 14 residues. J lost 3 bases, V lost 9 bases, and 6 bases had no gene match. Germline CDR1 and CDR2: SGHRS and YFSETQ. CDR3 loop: CAKPTSGYTGELFF. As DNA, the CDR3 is TGCGCCAAACCGACTAGCGGCTACACCGGGGAGCTGTTTTTT.

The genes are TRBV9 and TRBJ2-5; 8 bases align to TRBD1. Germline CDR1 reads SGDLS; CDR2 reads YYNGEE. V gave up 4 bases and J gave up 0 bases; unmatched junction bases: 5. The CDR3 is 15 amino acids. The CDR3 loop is CASSPWTGYQETQYF. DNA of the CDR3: TGTGCCAGCAGCCCCTGGACAGGGTACCAAGAGACCCAGTACTTC.

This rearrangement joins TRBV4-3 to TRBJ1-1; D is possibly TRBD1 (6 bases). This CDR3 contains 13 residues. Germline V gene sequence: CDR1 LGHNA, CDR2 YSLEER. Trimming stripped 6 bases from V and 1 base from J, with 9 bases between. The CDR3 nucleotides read TGCGCCAGCAGTCCGACAGGGAACACTGAAGCTTTCTTT. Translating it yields CASSPTGNTEAFF.

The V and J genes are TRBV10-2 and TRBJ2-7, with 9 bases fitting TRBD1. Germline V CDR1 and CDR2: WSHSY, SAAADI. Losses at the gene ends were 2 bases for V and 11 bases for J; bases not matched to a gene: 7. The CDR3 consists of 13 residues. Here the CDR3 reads CASSEMDRGDKYF. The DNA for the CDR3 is TGCGCCAGCAGTGAGATGGACAGGGGAGATAAGTACTTC.

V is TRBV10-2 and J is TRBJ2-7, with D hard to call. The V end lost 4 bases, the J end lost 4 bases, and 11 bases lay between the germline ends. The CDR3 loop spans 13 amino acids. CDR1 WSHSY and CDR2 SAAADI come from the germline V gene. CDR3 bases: TGCGCCAGCAGTGTGGCTAGACGGTACGAGCAGTACTTC. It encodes CASSVARRYEQYF.

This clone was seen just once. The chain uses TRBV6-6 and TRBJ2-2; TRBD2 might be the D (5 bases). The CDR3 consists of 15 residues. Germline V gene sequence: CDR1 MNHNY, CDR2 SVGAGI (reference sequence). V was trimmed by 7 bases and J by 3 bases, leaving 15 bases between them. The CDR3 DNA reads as TGTGCCAGCACCACCACTAGATCGCACACCGGGGAGCTGTTTTTT. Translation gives CASTTTRSHTGELFF.